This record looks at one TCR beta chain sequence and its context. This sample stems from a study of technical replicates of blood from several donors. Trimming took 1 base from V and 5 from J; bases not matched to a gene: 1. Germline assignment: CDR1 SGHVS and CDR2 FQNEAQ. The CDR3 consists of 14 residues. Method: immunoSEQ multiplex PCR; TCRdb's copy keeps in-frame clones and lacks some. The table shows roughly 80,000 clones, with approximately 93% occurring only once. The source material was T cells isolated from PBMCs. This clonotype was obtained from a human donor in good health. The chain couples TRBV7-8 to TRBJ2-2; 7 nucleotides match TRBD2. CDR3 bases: TGTGCCAGCAGCTTAGAGCGGGATACCGGGGAGCTGTTTTTT. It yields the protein CASSLERDTGELFF.